These T cell receptor beta chains were read from a single sample in a study of regulatory T cells in long-lasting Graves disease. TCRdb ran MiXCR on the multiplex PCR reads and lists one entry per CDR3 protein. This table holds about 320,000 distinct CDR3 sequences, more than 15% found once. The sample was peripheral blood mononuclear cells (PBMCs), taken at new diagnosis, from a patient treated with antithyroid drugs. These TCRs come from a female donor with Graves disease. CDR3s include the opening cysteine and the closing phenylalanine or tryptophan. A D gene is named only where the DNA matches it firmly. Only some rows state a clone size, as once, few, many or a class for expanded clones.

cdr3_nt cdr3_aa v_call d_call clone_size j_call
TGTGCCAGCAGTTTAACAGCTGGCCCATATGGCTACACCTTC CASSLTAGPYGYTF TRBV12-3/TRBV12-4 - - TRBJ1-2
TGTGCCAGCAGGGAGGGGGGGAGGAACACTGAAGCTTTCTTT CASREGGRNTEAFF TRBV2 - many TRBJ1-1
TGTGCCAGCAGCTTCAGGACGGGGAGTAGCTCCTACGAGCAGTACTTC CASSFRTGSSSYEQYF TRBV3-1 - - TRBJ2-7
TGTGCCAGCTCACCAAAAGCTGGGGCCAACGTCCTGACTTTC CASSPKAGANVLTF TRBV18 - many TRBJ2-6
TGTGCCAGTAGTACGGCGGACAGGAAGGAGAAAGAGACCCAGTACTTC CASSTADRKEKETQYF TRBV19 TRBD1 medium-sized TRBJ2-5
TGTGCCAGCAGCTCGGTCAACAATGAGCAGTTCTTC CASSSVNNEQFF TRBV5-4 - few TRBJ2-1
TGTGCCAGCAGTTACGGACTAGCGGGAGTCTACGAGCAGTACTTC CASSYGLAGVYEQYF TRBV6-5 TRBD2 many TRBJ2-7
TGTGCCAGCAGCCAAGATCAGCGGGACAAGCAGTACTTC CASSQDQRDKQYF TRBV3-1 - many TRBJ2-7
TGTGCCAGCAGCTTAGGTGAAGGCACTGAAGCTTTCTTT CASSLGEGTEAFF TRBV11-1 - - TRBJ1-1
TGTGCCAGCAGTTCGAAGGGACCTAGACTCACAGATACGCAGTATTTT CASSSKGPRLTDTQYF TRBV12-3/TRBV12-4 - - TRBJ2-3
TGTGCCTGGACAAAAGGGGGGCTAGCGGCCCCCTACGAGCAGTACTTC CAWTKGGLAAPYEQYF TRBV30 - many TRBJ2-7
TGTGCCAGCAGTGAAGCGCCAAGCGGGAGGGGCGAGCAGTACTTC CASSEAPSGRGEQYF TRBV2 TRBD2 - TRBJ2-7
TGTGCCAGCAGCCTGAGCAGCCTCTCCTACGAGCAGTACTTC CASSLSSLSYEQYF TRBV9 - - TRBJ2-7
TGTGCCAGCAGTTCATCTACACCGGGCGGGAGGTCAAATGAGCAGTTCTTC CASSSSTPGGRSNEQFF TRBV28 TRBD2 many TRBJ2-1
TGTGCCAGTAGTATGAAGCGAGTAGGGCAGGGGGCGTACGAGCAGTACTTC CASSMKRVGQGAYEQYF TRBV19 TRBD1 many TRBJ2-7
TGCAGTGCTAGGGGACATAGCTCCTACGAGCAGTACTTC CSARGHSSYEQYF TRBV20-1 - many TRBJ2-7
TGTGCCAGCAGTTATGGCGGGACTGTCACAGATACGCAGTATTTT CASSYGGTVTDTQYF TRBV6-5 - many TRBJ2-3
TGTGCCAGCAGTTTGGCACAGGGCTCTGGGGCCAACGTCCTGACTTTC CASSLAQGSGANVLTF TRBV28 - many TRBJ2-6
TGTGCCAGCAGTTTCTGGGACAGGGGCGAGCAGTACTTC CASSFWDRGEQYF TRBV28 TRBD1 many TRBJ2-7
TGTGCCAGCAGCCCCTCCCCGGCAGGGTCTGACTACGAGCAGTACTTC CASSPSPAGSDYEQYF TRBV9 - - TRBJ2-7
TGTGCCAGCAGCTTAGGCCTCGTACTAGCGGGGGGGGGAGAGACCCAGTACTTC CASSLGLVLAGGGETQYF TRBV7-2 TRBD2 many TRBJ2-5
TGTGCTAGTGGTTTGGCGAGACCAAGGAACAATGAAGCTTTCTTT CASGLARPRNNEAFF TRBV12-5 - - TRBJ1-1
TGCAGCGTTGAAGCCCCGGGACCGAGGGGCTACAATGAGCAGTTCTTC CSVEAPGPRGYNEQFF TRBV29-1 - - TRBJ2-1
TGCAGTGCTAGTGAAACAGGGGTCCCCACTGAAGCTTTCTTT CSASETGVPTEAFF TRBV20-1 TRBD1 - TRBJ1-1
TGTGCCAGCAGTGACCTCTCCTACAGCAGTAGCACCTACGAGCAGTACTTC CASSDLSYSSSTYEQYF TRBV6-1 - - TRBJ2-7
TGTGCCAGTAGTAGTCCCGGGACAGGGGGCGCTTATTCCCTCTACGAGCAGTACTTC CASSSPGTGGAYSLYEQYF TRBV19 TRBD1 many TRBJ2-7
TGTGCCACCGCTCGGAAGAACACTGAAGCTTTCTTT CATARKNTEAFF TRBV5-4 - - TRBJ1-1
TGTGCCAGCAGCCAAGCGGGTGGGAATACGCAGTATTTT CASSQAGGNTQYF TRBV14 - many TRBJ2-3
TGTGCCAGCAGTTTAAAAAGATTGAACTATGGCTACACCTTC CASSLKRLNYGYTF TRBV28 - many TRBJ1-2
TGTGCCAGTAGGCTTCGGCGAGACATGGGAGAGCAGTACTTC CASRLRRDMGEQYF TRBV19 - many TRBJ2-7
TGTGCCAGCAGTGAAGGTATCCTTGATAATGAGCAGTTCTTC CASSEGILDNEQFF TRBV2 - many TRBJ2-1
TGTGCCAGCAGCCAAGGTGGCCCAAATGAGCAGTTCTTC CASSQGGPNEQFF TRBV3-1 - many TRBJ2-1
TGTGCCAGCAGCCTGACTAGCAGTGAGCAGTTCTTC CASSLTSSEQFF TRBV27 TRBD2 many TRBJ2-1
TGTGCCAGTAGTATAACCGCGGGAGGGTTGAATGAGCAGTTCTTC CASSITAGGLNEQFF TRBV19 TRBD2 many TRBJ2-1
TGTGCCAGCAGTGAACACCCGGAGTCTTACTATGGCTACACCTTC CASSEHPESYYGYTF TRBV2 - many TRBJ1-2
TGTGCCAGCAGCCCAGGGGTTACTAGCGGAAACTACAATGAGCAGTTCTTC CASSPGVTSGNYNEQFF TRBV9 TRBD2 few TRBJ2-1
TGTGCCAGCAGCCAATTTTCAGGGTATGGCTACACCTTC CASSQFSGYGYTF TRBV16 - many TRBJ1-2
TGCAGTGCTCGACTAGCAGCTAGCACAGATACGCAGTATTTT CSARLAASTDTQYF TRBV20-1 TRBD2 many TRBJ2-3
TGTGCCAGCAGCTTGTCCGACCACGGGGGCCAGTACTTC CASSLSDHGGQYF TRBV7-9 - many TRBJ2-5
TGTGCCAGCATTGCTGCGGGGGATGGCTACACCTTC CASIAAGDGYTF TRBV2 - many TRBJ1-2
TGTGCCAGCAGTTTCGGTAAGGGAATCAACGAGCAGTACTTC CASSFGKGINEQYF TRBV28 - - TRBJ2-7
TGTGCCAGCAGCCCACGGCGGGTAGCGAGTTACAATGAGCAGTTCTTC CASSPRRVASYNEQFF TRBV28 - many TRBJ2-1
TGTGCCAGCAGCTGGGCCCGAAACTATGGCTACACCTTC CASSWARNYGYTF TRBV27 - - TRBJ1-2
TGCAGCGTTCGTGGGATTTATGGCTACACCTTC CSVRGIYGYTF TRBV29-1 - few TRBJ1-2
TGCAGCGCGGGACTAGCGGGAGGGCCACATACGCAGTATTTT CSAGLAGGPHTQYF TRBV20-1 TRBD2 - TRBJ2-3
TGTGCCAGCAGCTTGGCGGGAGGGAACAATGAGCAGTACTTC CASSLAGGNNEQYF TRBV11-2 TRBD2 - TRBJ2-7
TGCGCCAGCAGCTTCGGGGGCAGAAACGAGCAGTACTTC CASSFGGRNEQYF TRBV5-1 - many TRBJ2-7
TGTGCCAGCTCACCTTCCAGGGAAGGAGAAAAACTGTTTTTT CASSPSREGEKLFF TRBV18 - many TRBJ1-4
TGTGCCAGCAGCTCCCAATCAACCCAGTACTTC CASSSQSTQYF TRBV11-1 - - TRBJ2-5
TGCGCCAGCAGTGAGGATTGGGACTCATCTAGGAATGAGCAGTTCTTC CASSEDWDSSRNEQFF TRBV10-1 - many TRBJ2-1
TGTGCCAGCAGCTTAGCAGTTCCGGGACGGCCCCAGCATTTT CASSLAVPGRPQHF TRBV7-2 - - TRBJ1-5
TGTGCCAGCAGTTCGGAGGGAATGAAGACCCAGTACTTC CASSSEGMKTQYF TRBV28 - many TRBJ2-5
TGTGCCAGCTCACCAGGACAGGGGGCTAATCAGCCCCAGCATTTT CASSPGQGANQPQHF TRBV18 TRBD1 many TRBJ1-5
TGCAGCGTCAGGGGGGCGGAGGTAAACGAGCAGTACTTC CSVRGAEVNEQYF TRBV29-1 - many TRBJ2-7
TGTGCCAGCAGGGACAGGGGGCCGGGAACCGGGGAGCTGTTTTTT CASRDRGPGTGELFF TRBV25-1 TRBD1 many TRBJ2-2
TGTGCCAGTAGTATCGGACCCCTGAACACTGAAGCTTTCTTT CASSIGPLNTEAFF TRBV19 - many TRBJ1-1
TGTGCCAGCAGTTTTGGGGGTGGGACAGGGAACTACGAGCAGTACTTC CASSFGGGTGNYEQYF TRBV27 TRBD1 - TRBJ2-7
TGCAGTGCTCTGGGCCAGCGGGAGACCTTTGTGCAGTACTTC CSALGQRETFVQYF TRBV20-1 TRBD2 many TRBJ2-7